In its sample, the clone carrying this TCR beta chain was seen many times. The sample comes from a study of low-dose radiotherapy and immunotherapy resistance in tumors. For the study at large: Given every two weeks, intravenous cyclophosphamide 200 mg/m2 preceded radiation and immunotherapy by one day.

Documented time point: before trial treatment. Ipilimumab, nivolumab, aspirin, low-dose cyclophosphamide and low-dose radiotherapy were administered to donors. Eligibility was restricted to patients presenting with advanced solid tumors that lacked tumor-infiltrating lymphocytes. Germline-derived CDR1 and CDR2 are LNHDA and SQIVND (reference sequence). The CDR3 length is 16 residues. V dropped 4 bases and J dropped 5; count of bases not matched to a gene: 13. Primers targeting TRAV and TRBV primed first-strand cDNA, covering alpha and beta chains. The PCR that amplified TCRs ran for roughly 20 cycles, relying on a constant-region primer and a V-primer adapter. TCRdb independently ran MiXCR on the reads; one entry per CDR3 protein. The table includes some 82,000 distinct CDR3 sequences, 18% detected once.

This TCR derives from a male donor with prostate cancer. The chain has TRBV19 and TRBJ1-1; 7 positions agree with TRBD1. Sequenced here: PBMCs, sampled before treatment. The CDR3, as DNA: TGTGCCAGTAGTACAGAGACAGGGACGGGGCGTACTGAAGCTTTCTTT. Translated: CASSTETGTGRTEAFF.